This TCR beta chain stems from a study of OX40 agonist ivuxolimab in advanced cancers. Generated by immunoSEQ multiplex PCR, the TCRdb table keeps only in-frame clones and is missing some. The table has approximately 50,000 clones, roughly 94% seen once; the top ten hold 8% to 13%. The CDR3 totals 15 residues. The V gene lost 1 base and the J gene lost 0 bases, with 10 bases spanning the gap. Per the germline V gene, CDR1 is SGHDN and CDR2 is FVKESK. The source was CD4+ or CD8+ T cells sorted from blood, collected in a trial of the OX40 agonist ivuxolimab. This clonotype originated in an adult with an advanced solid tumor such as melanoma, head and neck, liver or kidney cancer. The rearrangement uses TRBV14 and TRBJ2-7, with a possible D match to TRBD1 (5 bases). CDR3 bases: TGTGCCAGCAGCCAAGTTCAGGGTACCTCCTACGAGCAGTACTTC. Its translation is CASSQVQGTSYEQYF.